This record concerns one TCR beta chain sequence. This entry is derived from a study of high-grade serous ovarian cancer treatment subgroups. Study context: Each sample yielded on average about 7,000 unique TCR beta rearrangements from around 15,000 reads.

Tumor samples were obtained before definitive surgery or chemotherapy. The data were produced by immunoSEQ multiplex PCR, yet TCRdb's version contains in-frame clones alone and is incomplete. This table holds around 7,000 clones, roughly 85% found once. V lost 1 base and J 6 bases, leaving 9 bases between the germline ends. Germline V gives CDR1 SGHDN, CDR2 FVKESK. The CDR3 spans 13 residues. This receptor was identified in a human donor with high-grade serous ovarian cancer. The V call is TRBV14, the J call TRBJ2-5, with D tentatively TRBD1 (5 bases). Sequencing was performed on tumor tissue. CDR3 sequence: CASSQGQFQTQYF. The CDR3 nucleotides read TGTGCCAGCAGCCAAGGACAGTTCCAGACCCAGTACTTC.